A selection of T cell receptor beta chains follows, all from one sample in a study of beta chain features in type 1 diabetes. The repertoire was sequenced with immunoSEQ multiplex PCR; TCRdb's copy has only in-frame clones and lacks some. The sample yields approximately 250,000 clones, about 14% seen once. The sequencing input was naive CD4+ T cells from blood. The source of these receptors is a woman in her thirties or forties in good health. CDR3s include the opening cysteine and the closing phenylalanine or tryptophan. D genes are given only for firm matches. The size of a clone is reported for some rows only, either as once, few or many, or as a class for expanded clones.

d_call clone_size j_call v_call cdr3_nt cdr3_aa
TRBD1 NA TRBJ2-1 TRBV13 TGTGCCAGCAGCCCCCGGGACAGACCCTACAATGAGCAGTTCTTC CASSPRDRPYNEQFF
NA few TRBJ2-1 TRBV5-1 TGCGCCAGCAGCTTGAACGGGGGAGATTACAATGAGCAGTTCTTC CASSLNGGDYNEQFF
NA NA TRBJ2-1 TRBV6-1 TGTGCCAGCAGCTCCAGCGAATGGTCCTACAATGAGCAGTTCTTC CASSSSEWSYNEQFF
NA NA TRBJ2-7 TRBV18 TGTGCCAGCTCACCCTTACCCTCACAGGGGTGGAGGGCCGAGCAGTACTTC CASSPLPSQGWRAEQYF
TRBD1 NA TRBJ2-1 TRBV19 TGTGCCAGTAGAAGGGACAGCATCTACAATGAGCAGTTCTTC CASRRDSIYNEQFF
TRBD2 NA TRBJ2-3 TRBV2 TGTGCCAGCAGTGAACTCCGGACTAGGCAAGATACGCAGTATTTT CASSELRTRQDTQYF
NA few TRBJ2-1 TRBV6-1 TGTGCCAGCAGTGAAAAAATCAGGCAGCTGAATGAGCAGTTCTTC CASSEKIRQLNEQFF
TRBD1 NA TRBJ1-1 TRBV7-8 TGTGCCAGCAGCCCGAAAGACAGGGGTGAAGGAGCTTTCTTT CASSPKDRGEGAFF
TRBD2 few TRBJ2-1 TRBV19 TGTGCCAGTAGCGGGAGCGGGGTGACCTACAATGAGCAGTTCTTC CASSGSGVTYNEQFF
NA NA TRBJ2-7 TRBV11-2 TGTGCCAGCAGCTTAGCGCCCACAGGGAACTACGAGCAGTACTTC CASSLAPTGNYEQYF
NA few TRBJ1-1 TRBV5-4 TGCGCCAGCAGCCAACTTGGTTCCTCTGAAGCTTTCTTT CASSQLGSSEAFF
TRBD2 few TRBJ2-1 TRBV27 TGTGCCAGCACATATCCGGGGGCTAGCGGGTTCAATGAGCAGTTCTTC CASTYPGASGFNEQFF
NA few TRBJ1-4 TRBV18 TGTGCCAGCTCACCCAGGAATGAAAAACTGTTTTTT CASSPRNEKLFF
NA few TRBJ2-7 TRBV11-2 TGTGCCAGCAGCTCGGTCCGGGACTCGCGCTACGAGCAGTACTTC CASSSVRDSRYEQYF
NA NA TRBJ1-1 TRBV6-1 TGTGCCAGCAGTTTCCGAGTGAACACTGAAGCTTTCTTT CASSFRVNTEAFF
TRBD2 NA TRBJ2-1 TRBV9 TGTGCCAGCAGCGCGGGGGGACTAGCGGGGGCCTACAATGAGCAGTTCTTC CASSAGGLAGAYNEQFF
NA NA TRBJ2-4 TRBV4-3 TGCGCCAGCAGCCAAGTGCAGGTGGGAGCCAAAAACATTCAGTACTTC CASSQVQVGAKNIQYF
TRBD1 NA TRBJ2-7 TRBV19 TGTGCCAGTAGTCACAGGGGTGAGGGCTACGAGCAGTACTTC CASSHRGEGYEQYF
NA NA TRBJ2-7 TRBV5-1 TGCGCCAGCAGCTCGGGACTTAGAGGATCCTACGAGCAGTACTTC CASSSGLRGSYEQYF
NA few TRBJ2-7 TRBV4-1 TGCGCCAGCAGCCTTTCGAGCTCCTACGAGCAGTACTTC CASSLSSSYEQYF
NA few TRBJ2-5 TRBV6-5 TGTGCCAGCACGTACCAAGAGACCCAGTACTTC CASTYQETQYF
NA NA TRBJ1-5 TRBV7-8 TGTGCCAGCAGCCAAGCAGGGTTTCAGCCCCAGCATTTT CASSQAGFQPQHF
NA few TRBJ2-3 TRBV11-2 TGTGCCAGCAGCTTAAACAGAGAAGCCGGAGATACGCAGTATTTT CASSLNREAGDTQYF
NA few TRBJ1-2 TRBV29-1 TGCAGCGTTGGGGCACAGGAGAGCTATGGCTACACCTTC CSVGAQESYGYTF
TRBD1 NA TRBJ2-2 TRBV18 TGTGCCAGCTCACCGAGACAGGGCGGAACCGGGGAGCTGTTTTTT CASSPRQGGTGELFF
NA NA TRBJ1-1 TRBV5-1 TGCGCCAGCAGCCCCGGTTGGAACACTGAAGCTTTCTTT CASSPGWNTEAFF
TRBD1 NA TRBJ2-1 TRBV5-4 TGTGCCAGCAGCCTAGGACAGGAATACTACAATGAGCAGTTCTTC CASSLGQEYYNEQFF
TRBD1 few TRBJ2-5 TRBV10-3 TGTGCCATCAGGGCGGGACAGGGAGAAGAGACCCAGTACTTC CAIRAGQGEETQYF
TRBD1 few TRBJ2-7 TRBV7-9 TGTGCCAGCAGCGAACGACAGGGGCCCTACGAGCAGTACTTC CASSERQGPYEQYF
NA few TRBJ2-7 TRBV5-1 TGCGCCAGCAGCTCCTATTCACTTCTACAGGGAGAGCAGTACTTC CASSSYSLLQGEQYF
TRBD1 few TRBJ1-1 TRBV5-1 TGCGCCAGGGCGGGTGACCCAGGGGGCAAGCGGAACACTGAAGCTTTCTTT CARAGDPGGKRNTEAFF
TRBD1 NA TRBJ2-7 TRBV18 TGTGCCAGCTCACCACTCTACAGGGGATCCTTAGACGAGCAGTACTTC CASSPLYRGSLDEQYF
NA NA TRBJ2-3 TRBV9 TGTGCCAGCACCCCCCGCTGGGGAGGAAATACGCAGTATTTT CASTPRWGGNTQYF
TRBD1 NA TRBJ2-5 TRBV5-4 TGTGCCAGCAGCTTGGGGATGCAGGGGGCCCAAGAGACCCAGTACTTC CASSLGMQGAQETQYF
TRBD1 few TRBJ2-3 TRBV5-1 TGCGCCAGCAGCCCGGACAGGGTCAATCTGGGGGATACGCAGTATTTT CASSPDRVNLGDTQYF
NA many TRBJ1-5 TRBV5-6 TGTGCCAGCAGCCGGGCCCCGGGGGAGCCCCAGCATTTT CASSRAPGEPQHF
NA NA TRBJ2-3 TRBV5-1 TGCGCCAGCAGCTTGGTACGTGGTTTTGACTTGACAGATACGCAGTATTTT CASSLVRGFDLTDTQYF
TRBD2 few TRBJ2-1 TRBV10-3 TGTGCCATCAGTGAAGCGGGGGGGGTAAATGAGCAGTTCTTC CAISEAGGVNEQFF